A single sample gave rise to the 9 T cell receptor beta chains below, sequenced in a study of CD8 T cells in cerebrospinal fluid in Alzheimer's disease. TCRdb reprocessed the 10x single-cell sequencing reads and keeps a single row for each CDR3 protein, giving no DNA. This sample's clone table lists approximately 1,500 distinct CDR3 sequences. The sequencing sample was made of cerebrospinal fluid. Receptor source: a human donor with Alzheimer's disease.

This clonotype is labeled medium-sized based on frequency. CDR3 loop: CASGLVTKLRQDSSGNTIYF. The chain joins TRBV12-5 to TRBJ1-3; TCRdb reports TRBD1, a call that lacks DNA to check it against. Looked up from germline, CDR1 is LGHNT and CDR2 is FRNRAP. This CDR3 comprises 20 residues.

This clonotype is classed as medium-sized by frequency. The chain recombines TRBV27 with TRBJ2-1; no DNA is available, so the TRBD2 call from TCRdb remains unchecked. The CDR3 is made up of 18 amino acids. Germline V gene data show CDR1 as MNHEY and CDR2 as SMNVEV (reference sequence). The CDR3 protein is CASSLRILGLAGDHEQFF.

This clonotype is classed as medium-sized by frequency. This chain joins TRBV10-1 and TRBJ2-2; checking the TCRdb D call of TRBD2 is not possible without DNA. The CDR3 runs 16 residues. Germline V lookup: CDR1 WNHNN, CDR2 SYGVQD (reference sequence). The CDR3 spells CASHPTSGIEAGELFF.

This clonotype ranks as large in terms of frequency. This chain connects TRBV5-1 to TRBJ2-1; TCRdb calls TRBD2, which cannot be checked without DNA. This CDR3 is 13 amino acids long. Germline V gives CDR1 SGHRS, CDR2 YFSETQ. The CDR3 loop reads CASSLGRHNEQFF.

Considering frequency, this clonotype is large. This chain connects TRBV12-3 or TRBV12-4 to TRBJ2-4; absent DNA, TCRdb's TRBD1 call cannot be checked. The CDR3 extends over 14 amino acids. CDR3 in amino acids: CASTSGGPQNIQYF.

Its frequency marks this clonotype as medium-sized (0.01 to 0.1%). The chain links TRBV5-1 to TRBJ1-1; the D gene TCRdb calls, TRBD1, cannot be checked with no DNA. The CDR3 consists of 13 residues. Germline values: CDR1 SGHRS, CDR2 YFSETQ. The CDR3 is CASSLGGVTEAFF.

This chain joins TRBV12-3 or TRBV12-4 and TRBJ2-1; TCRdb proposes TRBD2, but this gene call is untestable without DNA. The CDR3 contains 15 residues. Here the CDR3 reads CASSFRLAGKTEQFF.

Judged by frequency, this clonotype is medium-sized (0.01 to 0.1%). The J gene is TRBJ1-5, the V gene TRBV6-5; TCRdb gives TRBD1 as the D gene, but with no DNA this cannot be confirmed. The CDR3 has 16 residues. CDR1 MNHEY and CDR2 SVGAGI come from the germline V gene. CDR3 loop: CASNPHWDRGDQPQHF.

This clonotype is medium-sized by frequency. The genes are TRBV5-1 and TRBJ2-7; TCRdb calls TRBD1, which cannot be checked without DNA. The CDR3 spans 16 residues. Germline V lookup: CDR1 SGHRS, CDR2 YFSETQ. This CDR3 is CASTPGGGSGTYEQYF.